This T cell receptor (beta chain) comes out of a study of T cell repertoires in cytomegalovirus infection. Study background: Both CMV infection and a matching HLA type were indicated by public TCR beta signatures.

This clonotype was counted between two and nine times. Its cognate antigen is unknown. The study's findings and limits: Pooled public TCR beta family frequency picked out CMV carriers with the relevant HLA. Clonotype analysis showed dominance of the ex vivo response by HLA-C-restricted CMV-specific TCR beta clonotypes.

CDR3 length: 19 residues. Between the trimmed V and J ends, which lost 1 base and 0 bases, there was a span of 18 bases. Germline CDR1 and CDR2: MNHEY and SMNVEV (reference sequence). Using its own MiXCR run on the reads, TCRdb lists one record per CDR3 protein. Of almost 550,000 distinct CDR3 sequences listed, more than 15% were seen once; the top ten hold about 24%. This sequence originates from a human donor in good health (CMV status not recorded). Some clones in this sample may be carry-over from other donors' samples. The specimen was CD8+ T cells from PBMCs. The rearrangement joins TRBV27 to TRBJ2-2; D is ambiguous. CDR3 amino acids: CASSLLKGLGSTNTGELFF. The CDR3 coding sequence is TGTGCCAGCAGTTTATTGAAAGGGTTGGGGTCCACGAACACCGGGGAGCTGTTTTTT.